This T cell receptor (beta chain) was captured in a study of T and B cells in COVID-19 patients. Study at large: The recovered patients had mostly mild to moderate COVID-19 with outpatient management. Critical illness requiring mechanical ventilation or extracorporeal membrane oxygenation affected 12 of 20 active-infection patients.

BIOMED2 TRB-A/B primer pools were used in multiplex TRB PCR. TCRdb re-analysed the multiplex PCR reads in MiXCR, keeping a single row per CDR3 protein. In the table there are tens of thousands of distinct CDR3 sequences, 25% to 30% of which are singletons. This clonotype was observed a few times. The antigen remains undetermined. Study results and caveats: Sorted SARS-CoV-2-responsive or tetramer+ T cells and CD4+, regulatory and CD8+ subsets were not yet sequenced.

TRB was amplified from about 260-540 ng of blood genomic DNA. The CDR3 sequence is 17 residues long. V shed 3 bases and J 0 bases; nucleotides not matched to a gene: 8. CDR1 and CDR2 from the germline V gene are SGHTA and FQGNSA. The J gene is TRBJ2-3, the V gene TRBV7-2; 8 bases agree with TRBD2. The TCR sequence derives from a human donor who had recovered from COVID-19. The sequenced sample consisted of blood. The CDR3 DNA sequence: TGTGCCAGCAGCTTGCGCTTAGCGGGGCCAAGCACAGATACGCAGTATTTT. It is translated as CASSLRLAGPSTDTQYF.